The clone carrying this TCR beta chain was counted once. Seattle patient enrollment occurred during active infection, with longitudinal follow-up thereafter. This sample was taken from a study of blood T cell repertoires in COVID-19. Overall study context: Sites across the United States, Italy and Spain contributed samples from acute and convalescent COVID-19.

Sequenced by immunoSEQ multiplex PCR; TCRdb stores in-frame clones only, minus some. The sample includes fewer than 300,000 clones, about four fifths of them seen just once. Between the trimmed V and J ends, which lost 2 bases and 2 bases, there was a span of 6 bases. CDR3 size: 14 residues. The germline V gene encodes CDR1 SGHTA and CDR2 FQGTGA. The clonotype originates from a human donor with COVID-19, enrolled during active disease. The donor label of this sample is uncertain. The chain has TRBV7-3 and TRBJ1-4, with a weak D call TRBD1 (5 bases). What was sequenced was peripheral blood. Written as DNA, the CDR3 is TGTGCCAGCAGCTTAGGGGGGACTAATGAAAAACTGTTTTTT. It codes for CASSLGGTNEKLFF. Full variable domain (missing parts from reference TRBV7-3 and TRBJ1-4): GAGVSQTPSNKVTEKGKYVELRCDPISGHTALYWYRQSLGQGPEFLIYFQGTGAADDSGLPNDRFFAVRPEGSVSTLKIQRTERGDSAVYLCASSLGGTNEKLFFGSGTQLSVL.